This is a list of T cell receptor beta chains from one sample in a study of beta chain features in type 1 diabetes. Sequencing used immunoSEQ multiplex PCR; TCRdb keeps in-frame clones, though not all of them. Of 350,000 to 450,000 clones in the sample, more than 11% were seen once. Sequencing was performed on naive CD4+ T cells from blood. Receptor source: a man younger than 40 in good health. Both conserved end residues are part of each CDR3. The D gene is left open where the match is weak. Size is stated for part of the rows, as once, few or many counts, or as a class when the clone is expanded.

j_call: TRBJ1-2; clone_size: -; d_call: -; v_call: TRBV5-4; cdr3_nt: TGTGCCAGCAGCTTTGAGACACCCTATGGCTACACCTTC; cdr3_aa: CASSFETPYGYTF
j_call: TRBJ2-3; clone_size: -; d_call: TRBD1; v_call: TRBV7-9; cdr3_nt: TGTGCCAGCAGCCTGGGACAGGGCACAGATACGCAGTATTTT; cdr3_aa: CASSLGQGTDTQYF
j_call: TRBJ2-5; clone_size: few; d_call: TRBD1; v_call: TRBV7-2; cdr3_nt: TGTGCCAGCAGGCCACAGGGGGCGCGGCAAGAGACCCAGTACTTC; cdr3_aa: CASRPQGARQETQYF
j_call: TRBJ2-7; clone_size: -; d_call: TRBD2; v_call: TRBV7-2; cdr3_nt: TGTGCCAGCAGCTCATCTAGCCCGGGACTAGTGGCCTACGAGCAGTACTTC; cdr3_aa: CASSSSSPGLVAYEQYF
j_call: TRBJ1-6; clone_size: -; d_call: -; v_call: TRBV9; cdr3_nt: TGTGCCAGCAGCCCGACGATCGAGGGTGGGGATTCACCCCTCCACTTT; cdr3_aa: CASSPTIEGGDSPLHF
j_call: TRBJ1-2; clone_size: -; d_call: -; v_call: TRBV19; cdr3_nt: TGTGCCACCAAACGCACAGGAGGGTATGGCTACACCTTC; cdr3_aa: CATKRTGGYGYTF
j_call: TRBJ2-3; clone_size: few; d_call: -; v_call: TRBV25-1; cdr3_nt: TGTGCCAGCAGTGCCCGGATAGCAATCGCAGATACGCAGTATTTT; cdr3_aa: CASSARIAIADTQYF
j_call: TRBJ2-5; clone_size: few; d_call: TRBD2; v_call: TRBV18; cdr3_nt: TGTGCCAGCCGCCACTCGGGACTAGCGGGACAAGAGACCCAGTACTTC; cdr3_aa: CASRHSGLAGQETQYF
j_call: TRBJ2-1; clone_size: -; d_call: -; v_call: TRBV11-3; cdr3_nt: TGTGCCAGCAGCTTAGGGGGCCCCCTAAAGTACAATGAGCAGTTCTTC; cdr3_aa: CASSLGGPLKYNEQFF
j_call: TRBJ2-5; clone_size: -; d_call: TRBD2; v_call: TRBV7-2; cdr3_nt: TGTGCCAGCAGCCCACCTGGGTTGCGGGAGGGGCCCCAGTACTTC; cdr3_aa: CASSPPGLREGPQYF
j_call: TRBJ1-4; clone_size: few; d_call: -; v_call: TRBV12-5; cdr3_nt: TGTGCTAGTGGTTTGGTACGGGGAAAACTGTTTTTT; cdr3_aa: CASGLVRGKLFF
j_call: TRBJ2-5; clone_size: -; d_call: TRBD2; v_call: TRBV5-1; cdr3_nt: TGCGCCAGCAGCGTCGGTAGCGGGGGCGGCGAGACCCAGTACTTC; cdr3_aa: CASSVGSGGGETQYF
j_call: TRBJ2-1; clone_size: few; d_call: -; v_call: TRBV7-7; cdr3_nt: TGTGCCAGCAGCTTATCTCCGGGAGTCTACAATGAGCAGTTCTTC; cdr3_aa: CASSLSPGVYNEQFF
j_call: TRBJ1-2; clone_size: -; d_call: -; v_call: TRBV14; cdr3_nt: TGTGCCAGCAGCCCCGCGGAGGGCTATGGCTACACCTTC; cdr3_aa: CASSPAEGYGYTF
j_call: TRBJ2-5; clone_size: few; d_call: -; v_call: TRBV5-1; cdr3_nt: TGCGCCAGCAGCTTGGGAAGTCCAAAGGAGACCCAGTACTTC; cdr3_aa: CASSLGSPKETQYF